The rows below give T cell receptor beta chains drawn from one sample of a study of cytomegalovirus exposure and HLA in healthy donors. Only in-frame clones appear in the TCRdb table, and some are missing; sequencing was by immunoSEQ multiplex PCR. The sample data list roughly 200,000 clones. The specimen was PBMCs. Receptors were obtained from a girl aged 2-10 years in good health and CMV-seropositive. CDR3s include the opening cysteine and the closing phenylalanine or tryptophan. A D gene is named only where the DNA matches it firmly.

j_call d_call v_call cdr3_aa cdr3_nt
TRBJ1-5 TRBD1 TRBV28 CAGSLWTGGLSGNQPQHF TGTGCCGGCAGTTTGTGGACAGGGGGATTGTCGGGCAATCAGCCCCAGCATTTT
TRBJ2-7 . TRBV10-1 CASSEFPGSYEQYF TGCGCCAGCAGTGAGTTCCCGGGTTCCTACGAGCAGTACTTC
TRBJ2-7 TRBD2 TRBV2 CASSGGGFSGDEQYF TGTGCCAGCAGTGGGGGGGGGTTTAGTGGAGACGAGCAGTACTTC
TRBJ1-4 . TRBV20-1 CSARTDEKLFF TGCAGTGCTAGAACAGATGAAAAACTGTTTTTT
TRBJ1-6 . TRBV27 CASSSLFGRDNSPLHF TGTGCCAGCAGCAGTTTATTCGGCAGGGATAATTCACCCCTCCACTTT
TRBJ1-2 TRBD1 TRBV5-1 CASSPADRGSGYTF TGCGCCAGCAGCCCGGCGGACAGGGGATCTGGCTACACCTTC
TRBJ1-1 . TRBV18 CASSPLDRLNTEAFF TGTGCCAGCTCACCACTAGACAGGCTGAACACTGAAGCTTTCTTT
TRBJ1-2 . TRBV6-4 CASSASAFTGTLYTF TGTGCCAGCAGTGCGTCAGCATTCACCGGGACTCTCTACACCTTC
TRBJ2-7 TRBD2 TRBV28 CASSLGLAPYEQYF TGTGCCAGCAGTTTAGGACTAGCTCCCTACGAGCAGTACTTC
TRBJ1-1 . TRBV5-4 CATGEGLRRIEAFF TGTGCCACGGGGGAAGGGCTCCGCCGGATTGAAGCTTTCTTT
TRBJ2-7 . TRBV27 CASSLVSYEQYF TGTGCCAGCAGTCTTGTCTCCTACGAGCAGTACTTC
TRBJ2-2 . TRBV7-2 CASSLAGRGNTGELFF TGTGCCAGCAGCTTAGCCGGCAGGGGGAACACCGGGGAGCTGTTTTTT
TRBJ2-7 . TRBV6-1 CASSGVTGSYEQYF TGTGCCAGCAGTGGAGTTACAGGGTCCTACGAGCAGTACTTC
TRBJ2-1 TRBD2 TRBV19 CASSLAGGPSEQFF TGTGCCAGTAGTCTAGCGGGAGGGCCAAGTGAGCAGTTCTTC
TRBJ2-1 TRBD2 TRBV27 CASTLRTSGSNEQFF TGTGCCAGCACCCTTAGGACTAGCGGGAGCAATGAGCAGTTCTTC
TRBJ2-1 . TRBV19 CASKGWSGRNEQFF TGTGCCAGTAAGGGATGGAGTGGGAGGAATGAGCAGTTCTTC
TRBJ2-7 . TRBV6-6 CASSSGSYEQYF TGTGCCAGCAGTTCCGGGAGCTACGAGCAGTACTTC
TRBJ2-5 . TRBV18 CASQPGNRGGQETQYF TGTGCCAGCCAACCCGGGAACAGGGGAGGTCAAGAGACCCAGTACTTC
TRBJ2-1 . TRBV29-1 CSVEKGAGGDNEQFF TGCAGCGTTGAAAAAGGGGCAGGTGGGGACAATGAGCAGTTCTTC
TRBJ1-5 . TRBV6-1 CASGPANQPQHF TGTGCCAGTGGGCCCGCTAATCAGCCCCAGCATTTT
TRBJ1-5 . TRBV6-1 CASSGGAAKPPQHF TGTGCCAGCAGTGGAGGTGCAGCCAAGCCGCCCCAGCATTTT
TRBJ1-2 TRBD1 TRBV19 CASLTGDSYGYTF TGTGCCAGCCTGACAGGGGATAGCTATGGCTACACCTTC
TRBJ2-7 TRBD2 TRBV30 CAWTYRGLAGYEQYF TGTGCCTGGACTTACCGTGGACTAGCGGGCTACGAGCAGTACTTC
TRBJ2-6 TRBD1 TRBV5-1 CASSTRTGTGANVLTF TGCGCCAGCAGCACCAGGACAGGGACCGGGGCCAACGTCCTGACTTTC
TRBJ1-4 TRBD1 TRBV18 CASSPPKQGPTTNEKLFF TGTGCCAGCTCACCCCCCAAACAGGGGCCCACAACTAATGAAAAACTGTTTTTT
TRBJ2-1 . TRBV7-2 CASSPLGVAATDEQFF TGTGCCAGCAGCCCATTAGGGGTAGCAGCGACGGATGAGCAGTTCTTC
TRBJ1-1 . TRBV5-1 CASSLWAAENTEAFF TGCGCCAGCAGCCTTTGGGCCGCTGAGAACACTGAAGCTTTCTTT
TRBJ2-2 TRBD2 TRBV29-1 CSVGGGRNTGELFF TGCAGCGTTGGAGGCGGGAGGAACACCGGGGAGCTGTTTTTT
TRBJ2-3 TRBD1 TRBV27 CASSLSLQGFTDTQYF TGTGCCAGCAGCCTATCATTACAGGGGTTCACAGATACGCAGTATTTT
TRBJ2-3 TRBD1 TRBV25-1 CASSNPATGGSDTQYF TGTGCCAGCAGTAACCCCGCGACAGGGGGCTCAGATACGCAGTATTTT
TRBJ2-2 . TRBV7-8 CASSPLALGGELFF TGTGCCAGCAGCCCGCTAGCATTGGGCGGGGAGCTGTTTTTT
TRBJ2-2 . TRBV19 CASSIATANTGELFF TGTGCCAGTAGTATAGCAACTGCGAACACCGGGGAGCTGTTTTTT
TRBJ2-2 . TRBV15 CATSRSYTGELFF TGTGCCACCAGCAGATCTTACACCGGGGAGCTGTTTTTT
TRBJ2-7 . TRBV6-5 CASSLDSYEQYF TGTGCCAGCAGCCTCGACAGCTACGAGCAGTACTTC
TRBJ2-3 TRBD2 TRBV10-1 CASSEVSGKARDTQYF TGCGCCAGCAGTGAGGTCAGCGGGAAGGCCAGAGATACGCAGTATTTT
TRBJ2-3 TRBD2 TRBV9 CASSVYAGVSDTQYF TGTGCCAGCAGCGTATACGCGGGAGTATCAGATACGCAGTATTTT
TRBJ1-1 . TRBV30 CAWIWGGANTEAFF TGTGCCTGGATCTGGGGGGGGGCGAACACTGAAGCTTTCTTT
TRBJ2-7 TRBD2 TRBV15 CATSTGTSSYEQYF TGTGCCACCAGCACCGGGACTAGTTCCTACGAGCAGTACTTC
TRBJ2-1 . TRBV27 CASSLVADYNEQFF TGTGCCAGCAGTTTAGTAGCGGACTACAATGAGCAGTTCTTC
TRBJ2-7 TRBD1 TRBV27 CASRRQGGEQYF TGTGCCAGCAGAAGACAGGGTGGAGAGCAGTACTTC
TRBJ1-2 TRBD1 TRBV6-5 CASSYPWTGMLGYTF TGTGCCAGCAGTTACCCGTGGACAGGGATGTTGGGCTACACCTTC
TRBJ2-7 TRBD2 TRBV9 CASSGDYGYEQYF TGTGCCAGCAGCGGGGACTATGGCTACGAGCAGTACTTC
TRBJ1-5 . TRBV19 CASNEWTDSNQPQHF TGTGCCAGTAATGAGTGGACAGATAGCAATCAGCCCCAGCATTTT
TRBJ1-2 TRBD1 TRBV9 CASTQAGGNYGYTF TGTGCCAGCACCCAGGCAGGGGGCAACTATGGCTACACCTTC
TRBJ1-1 TRBD1 TRBV4-1 CASSQDPWTGGRNTEAFF TGCGCCAGCAGCCAAGACCCCTGGACAGGGGGCAGGAACACTGAAGCTTTCTTT
TRBJ2-1 TRBD2 TRBV19 CASKRASGDNEQFF TGTGCCAGTAAGAGGGCTAGCGGAGACAATGAGCAGTTCTTC
TRBJ2-3 . TRBV28 CASSTTGVGVDTQYF TGTGCCAGCTCCACCACGGGAGTAGGGGTAGATACGCAGTATTTT
TRBJ2-7 TRBD1 TRBV28 CASSLDWDRLRYEQYF TGTGCCAGCAGTTTAGACTGGGACAGGCTTCGGTACGAGCAGTACTTC
TRBJ2-7 TRBD1 TRBV5-1 CASSAGTARGEQYF TGCGCCAGCAGCGCCGGGACAGCAAGGGGCGAGCAGTACTTC
TRBJ2-7 TRBD2 TRBV14 CASSQGLAGSLGEQYF TGTGCCAGCAGCCAAGGGCTAGCGGGCTCCCTCGGCGAGCAGTACTTC
TRBJ2-3 . TRBV7-6 CASSLPTGPARDTQYF TGTGCCAGCAGCTTACCTACAGGGCCTGCCCGAGATACGCAGTATTTT
TRBJ2-3 TRBD2 TRBV13 CASSPTLAGGSTSTDTQYF TGTGCCAGCAGCCCGACACTAGCGGGAGGCTCCACTAGCACAGATACGCAGTATTTT
TRBJ2-5 . TRBV27 CASSYRRLEETQYF TGTGCCAGCAGTTATAGGCGGCTTGAAGAGACCCAGTACTTC